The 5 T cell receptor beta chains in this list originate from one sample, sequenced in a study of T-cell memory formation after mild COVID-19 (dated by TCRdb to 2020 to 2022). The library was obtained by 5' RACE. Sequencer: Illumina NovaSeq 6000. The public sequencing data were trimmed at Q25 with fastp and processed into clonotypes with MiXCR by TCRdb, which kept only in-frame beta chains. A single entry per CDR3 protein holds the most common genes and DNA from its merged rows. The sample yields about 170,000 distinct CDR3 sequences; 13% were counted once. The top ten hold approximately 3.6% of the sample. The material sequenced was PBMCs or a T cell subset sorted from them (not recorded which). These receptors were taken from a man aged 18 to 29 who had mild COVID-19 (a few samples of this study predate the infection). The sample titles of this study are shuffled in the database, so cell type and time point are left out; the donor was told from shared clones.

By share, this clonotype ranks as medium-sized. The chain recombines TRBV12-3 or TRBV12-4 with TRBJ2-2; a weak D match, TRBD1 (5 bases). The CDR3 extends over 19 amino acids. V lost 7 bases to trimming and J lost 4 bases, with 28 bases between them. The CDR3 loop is CASKIYRFQGVLFTGELFF. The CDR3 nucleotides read TGTGCCAGCAAAATTTACAGGTTTCAAGGGGTGCTATTCACCGGGGAGCTGTTTTTT.

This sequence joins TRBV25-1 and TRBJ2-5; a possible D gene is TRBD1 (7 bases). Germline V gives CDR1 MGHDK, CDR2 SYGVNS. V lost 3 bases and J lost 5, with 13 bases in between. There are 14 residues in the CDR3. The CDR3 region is CASSEEGAGETQYF. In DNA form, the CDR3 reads TGTGCCAGCAGTGAGGAGGGGGCTGGGGAGACCCAGTACTTC. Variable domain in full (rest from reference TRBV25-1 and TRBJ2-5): EADIYQTPRYLVIGTGKKITLECSQTMGHDKMYWYQQDPGMELHLIHYSYGVNSTEKGDLSSESTVSRIRTEHFPLTLESARPSHTSQYLCASSEEGAGETQYFGPGTRLLVL.

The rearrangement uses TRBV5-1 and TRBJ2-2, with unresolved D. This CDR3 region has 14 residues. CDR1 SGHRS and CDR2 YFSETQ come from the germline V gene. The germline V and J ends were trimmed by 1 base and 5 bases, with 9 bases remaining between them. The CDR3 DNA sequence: TGCGCCAGCAGCTTGTTCCTTGGAACCGGGGAGCTGTTTTTT. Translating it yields CASSLFLGTGELFF. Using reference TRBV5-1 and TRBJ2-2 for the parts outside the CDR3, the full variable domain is KAGVTQTPRYLIKTRGQQVTLSCSPISGHRSVSWYQQTPGQGLQFLFEYFSETQRNKGNFPGRFSGRQFSNSRSEMNVSTLELGDSALYLCASSLFLGTGELFFGEGSRLTVL.

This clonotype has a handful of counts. This chain's CDR3 is CASSHGYLLRQGAAKNIQYF. The CDR3 DNA sequence: TGCGCCAGCAGCCACGGGTATCTCCTGCGACAGGGGGCAGCCAAAAACATTCAGTACTTC. The chain couples TRBV5-1 to TRBJ2-4; 10 bases line up with TRBD1. CDR1 SGHRS and CDR2 YFSETQ come from the germline V gene. This CDR3 is built from 20 residues. The J segment lost 0 bases and the V segment lost 4 bases, leaving 16 bases of the junction unmatched.

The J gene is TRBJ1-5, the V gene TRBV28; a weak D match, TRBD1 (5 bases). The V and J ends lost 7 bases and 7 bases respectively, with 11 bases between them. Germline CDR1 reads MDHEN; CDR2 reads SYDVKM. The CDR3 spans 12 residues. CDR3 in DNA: TGTGCCAGCACCACCCGGGGCCAGCCCCAGCATTTT. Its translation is CASTTRGQPQHF.